This passage covers 4 T cell receptor beta chains from one sample sequenced in a study of shared clonotypes between healthy human individuals. Some clones are missing from TCRdb's copy, which holds only in-frame ones; the method was immunoSEQ multiplex PCR. Among roughly 2.2 million clones listed, over 85% were seen once. The sequencing input was naive CD4+ T cells from PBMCs. Subset described: CD45RA+ positively selected. Receptors were obtained from a young man in good health. Some clones in this sample may be carry-over from other donors' samples.

A remark on this clone: This specimen includes other DNA sequences encoding the same CDR3. V is TRBV20-1 and J is TRBJ2-4; the D is unclear. Trimming shortened V by 3 bases and J by 7 bases, and 7 bases separated the two germline ends. There are 11 residues in the CDR3. The germline V gene has CDR1 DFQATT and CDR2 SNEGSKA (reference sequence). The DNA of the CDR3 is TGCAGTGCTAGTTCCGGGAACATTCAGTACTTC. Its protein product is CSASSGNIQYF.

V usage is TRBV6-4 and J usage is TRBJ1-2; D is perhaps TRBD1 (5 bases). This CDR3 has 15 amino acids. CDR1 is MRHNA and CDR2 is SNTAGT in the germline V gene. Trimming stripped 6 bases from V and 3 bases from J, with 17 bases between. The CDR3 bases are TGTGCCAGCAGCGATTCAGGCAGGGCCGACTATGGCTACACCTTC. Its protein is CASSDSGRADYGYTF.

The rearrangement joins TRBV28 to TRBJ2-1; 8 bases align to TRBD2. The length of the CDR3 is 16 residues. In germline, CDR1 is MDHEN, CDR2 SYDVKM. V gave up 1 base and J gave up 5 bases; unmatched junction bases: 7. CDR3 bases: TGTGCCAGCAGTTTATCACGGACTAGCAGACACAATGAGCAGTTCTTC. It specifies CASSLSRTSRHNEQFF. The variable domain in full, completed from reference TRBV28 and TRBJ2-1, reads DVKVTQSSRYLVKRTGEKVFLECVQDMDHENMFWYRQDPGLGLRLIYFSYDVKMKEKGDIPEGYSVSREKKERFSLILESASTNQTSMYLCASSLSRTSRHNEQFFGPGTRLTVL.

This chain connects TRBV5-8 to TRBJ1-2; perhaps TRBD1 as D (5 bases). CDR3 size: 14 residues. V lost 1 base to trimming and J lost 8 bases, with 15 bases between them. Germline V gene lookup returns CDR1 SGHTS and CDR2 YDEGEE. The CDR3 sequence: CASSLWSGARGYTF. The CDR3 DNA reads TGTGCCAGCAGCTTGTGGTCTGGGGCCCGCGGCTACACCTTC.